This entry is about one TCR beta chain. As originally analysed: From reference gene primer amplification, estimates of nucleated cell counts were derived. Measured with immunoSEQ multiplex PCR; TCRdb has only the in-frame clones, and not every one. The D gene and trimming were derived from the DNA, and the V and J assignments and clone size from that table. The sample consists of approximately 68,000 clones, 65% to 90% of them appearing once. The data stem from a study of blood T cell repertoires in COVID-19. At the level of the study: COVID-19 samples from acute and convalescent phases originated in the United States, Italy and Spain. From T cells, B-cell-depleted T cells, or PBMCs came the material, which was cDNA or gDNA.

The sequenced material came from peripheral blood. The source of this sequence is a woman aged 55-69 years with acute or convalescent COVID-19.

The CDR3 DNA follows: TGTGCCAGCAGCGCAAAGAGTGTCCCGAGCTCTGGAAACACCATATATTTT. It is translated as CASSAKSVPSSGNTIYF. V usage is TRBV9 and J usage is TRBJ1-3; unclear D gene. Trimming pared 3 bases from V and 0 bases from J, leaving 16 bases between. The CDR3 is 17 amino acids. Per the germline V gene, CDR1 is SGDLS and CDR2 is YYNGEE.